This TCR beta chain appears in the sequencing data of a study of blood T cell repertoires in COVID-19. Study summary: From the United States, Italy and Spain came samples of acute and convalescent COVID-19. T cells, B-cell-depleted T cells, or PBMCs supplied cDNA or gDNA.

In the original processing: Amplifying reference gene primers gave estimates of nucleated cell counts. Using immunoSEQ multiplex PCR, the repertoire was profiled, and TCRdb retains in-frame clones only, with some absent. That table gives V, J and clone size, and the DNA gave D and trimming. The sample records about 200,000 clones, less than 90% being singletons. CDR1 is LNHDA, CDR2 SQIVND, per germline (reference sequence). The CDR3 runs 18 residues. After removal of 3 bases from V and 4 bases from J, the junction contained 12 bases not matched to a gene. The sequencing sample was made of peripheral blood. This TCR derives from a woman aged 70-85 years with acute or convalescent COVID-19. This chain uses TRBV19 with TRBJ2-5, with 12 bases fitting TRBD2. DNA of the CDR3: TGTGCCAGTAGTATCGGGCTAGCGGGAGGGTTAATCGGAGAGACCCAGTACTTC. Its translation is CASSIGLAGGLIGETQYF. Full variable domain (missing parts from reference TRBV19 and TRBJ2-5): DGGITQSPKYLFRKEGQNVTLSCEQNLNHDAMYWYRQDPGQGLRLIYYSQIVNDFQKGDIAEGYSVSREKKESFPLTVTSAQKNPTAFYLCASSIGLAGGLIGETQYFGPGTRLLVL.